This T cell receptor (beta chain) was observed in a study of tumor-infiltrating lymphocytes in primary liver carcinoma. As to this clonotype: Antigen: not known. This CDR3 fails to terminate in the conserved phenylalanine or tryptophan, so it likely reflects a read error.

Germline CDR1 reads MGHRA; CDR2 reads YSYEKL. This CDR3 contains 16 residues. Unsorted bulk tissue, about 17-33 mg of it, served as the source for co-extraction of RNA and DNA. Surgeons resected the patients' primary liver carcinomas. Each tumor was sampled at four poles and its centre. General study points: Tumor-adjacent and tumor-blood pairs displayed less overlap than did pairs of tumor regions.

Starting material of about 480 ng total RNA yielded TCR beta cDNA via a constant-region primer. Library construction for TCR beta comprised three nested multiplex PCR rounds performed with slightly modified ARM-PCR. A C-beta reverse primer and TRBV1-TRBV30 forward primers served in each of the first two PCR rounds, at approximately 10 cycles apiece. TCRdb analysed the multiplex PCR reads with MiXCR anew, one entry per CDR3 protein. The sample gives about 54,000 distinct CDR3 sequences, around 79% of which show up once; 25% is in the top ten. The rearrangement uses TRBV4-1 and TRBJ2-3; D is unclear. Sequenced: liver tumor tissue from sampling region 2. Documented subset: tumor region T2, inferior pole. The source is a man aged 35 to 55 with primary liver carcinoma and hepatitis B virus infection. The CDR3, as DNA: TGCGCCAGCAACCAAGACCCGAGCAGACCCTCAGATACGCAGTATTCT. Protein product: CASNQDPSRPSDTQYS.